Each of the 11 T cell receptor beta chains below was sequenced from the same sample in a study of control samples from healthy donors and cancer patients. Libraries were prepared by immunoSEQ multiplex PCR; TCRdb keeps only in-frame clonotypes and omits some of them. This table has roughly 120,000 clones, about 83% appearing once. Source material: blood. These receptors came from a man aged 25-40 years in good health.

This clone turned up a few times. The chain couples TRBV6-5 to TRBJ1-1; a weak D match, TRBD1 (5 bases). The germline V and J ends were trimmed by 7 bases and 0 bases, with 12 bases remaining between them. The CDR3 has 14 residues. Germline V gene sequence: CDR1 MNHEY, CDR2 SVGAGI. The CDR3 region has the DNA TGTGCCAGCAATAAAGAGGGGATGAACACTGAAGCTTTCTTT. It specifies CASNKEGMNTEAFF.

This clone has a single count. The chain joins TRBV9 to TRBJ1-2; 9 bases are a match to TRBD1. This CDR3 contains 13 residues. After removal of 2 bases from V and 8 bases from J, the junction contained 4 bases not matched to a gene. Germline loops: CDR1 SGDLS, CDR2 YYNGEE. The CDR3 is CASSVNRGQGYTF. The DNA of the CDR3 is TGTGCCAGCAGCGTCAACAGGGGGCAAGGCTACACCTTC.

The V and J genes are TRBV27 and TRBJ2-2; D possibly corresponds to TRBD1 (5 bases). Trimming pared 1 base from V and 6 bases from J, leaving 18 bases between. This CDR3 is 17 amino acids long. Per germline, CDR1 MNHEY and CDR2 SMNVEV (reference sequence). The CDR3 loop is CASSLWAGPHGAGELFF. The CDR3 bases are TGTGCCAGCAGTTTATGGGCAGGGCCCCATGGGGCCGGGGAGCTGTTTTTT.

This sequence joins TRBV11-3 and TRBJ2-1; 7 bases match TRBD2. CDR1 and CDR2 (germline): SGHNT, YENEEA. V was clipped by 5 bases and J by 6 bases; unmatched bases: 7. This CDR3 is 14 amino acids long. The CDR3 nucleotides are TGTGCCAGCAGCCTCCGACTAGCCAGCAATGAGCAGTTCTTC. The encoded protein is CASSLRLASNEQFF.

The chain links TRBV10-3 to TRBJ2-3, with D possibly TRBD1 on 6 matching bases. Germline V gives CDR1 ENHRY, CDR2 SYGVKD. With 7 bases removed from V and 8 bases from J, the gap between germline ends came to 19 bases. The CDR3 length is 14 residues. The CDR3: CAITEGGPWGTQYF. Here the CDR3 DNA reads TGTGCCATCACTGAAGGGGGACCCTGGGGTACGCAGTATTTT.

The J gene is TRBJ2-1, the V gene TRBV27; 9 bases match TRBD1. CDR3 size: 14 residues. V was pared by 4 bases and J by 7 bases, with 5 bases of the junction left unmatched. Germline V gene data show CDR1 as MNHEY and CDR2 as SMNVEV (reference sequence). The CDR3 loop is CASSSGTGPNEQFF. The CDR3 DNA follows: TGTGCCAGCAGTTCCGGGACAGGGCCTAATGAGCAGTTCTTC.

This chain connects TRBV5-1 to TRBJ2-2, with D possibly called TRBD1 or TRBD2 (7 bases each). Trimming took off 4 bases at V and 6 bases at J, with 16 bases between the two ends. The length of the CDR3 is 15 residues. CDR1 is SGHRS and CDR2 is YFSETQ in the germline V gene. As DNA, the CDR3 is TGCGCCAGCAGCCGTTGGGAGGGGGCAGCCGGGGAGCTGTTTTTT. The encoded protein is CASSRWEGAAGELFF.

This sequence joins TRBV24-1 and TRBJ2-3; 10 bases are shared with TRBD2. Germline V gives CDR1 KGHDR, CDR2 SFDVKD. This CDR3 has 16 amino acids. The V and J ends lost 4 bases and 7 bases, in that order; junction bases with no gene match: 10. The CDR3 region is CATSDLAGAFSNTQYF. The CDR3 DNA follows: TGTGCCACCAGTGACCTAGCGGGGGCTTTCAGTAATACGCAGTATTTT.

This clone was seen a single time. The gene calls are TRBV6-2 or TRBV6-3 and TRBJ2-7, with D perhaps matching TRBD1 (6 bases). This CDR3 spans 15 amino acids. Germline CDR1 MNHEY, CDR2 SVGEGT. Trimming pared 6 bases from V and 1 base from J, leaving 16 bases between. CDR3 bases: TGTGCCAGCAGCCCCCGGGGACACACATCCTACGAGCAGTACGTC. Translating gives CASSPRGHTSYEQYV.

The chain employs TRBV20-1 and TRBJ1-2, with D possibly being TRBD1 (5 bases). V gave up 3 bases and J gave up 5 bases, with 19 bases separating them. Per germline, CDR1 DFQATT and CDR2 SNEGSKA (reference sequence). This CDR3 is 15 amino acids long. The CDR3 reads CSASPSGGTGYGYTF. The DNA for the CDR3 is TGCAGTGCTAGTCCGTCGGGCGGGACTGGGTATGGCTACACCTTC.

V and J are TRBV6-5 and TRBJ1-5; 10 bases agree with TRBD1. J was trimmed by 5 bases and V by 6 bases; bases with no gene match: 7. Germline CDR1 MNHEY, CDR2 SVGAGI. CDR3 length equals 15 residues. The CDR3 coding sequence is TGTGCCAGCAGGAAGGAGACAGGGGGCGATCAGCCCCAGCATTTT. It translates to CASRKETGGDQPQHF.